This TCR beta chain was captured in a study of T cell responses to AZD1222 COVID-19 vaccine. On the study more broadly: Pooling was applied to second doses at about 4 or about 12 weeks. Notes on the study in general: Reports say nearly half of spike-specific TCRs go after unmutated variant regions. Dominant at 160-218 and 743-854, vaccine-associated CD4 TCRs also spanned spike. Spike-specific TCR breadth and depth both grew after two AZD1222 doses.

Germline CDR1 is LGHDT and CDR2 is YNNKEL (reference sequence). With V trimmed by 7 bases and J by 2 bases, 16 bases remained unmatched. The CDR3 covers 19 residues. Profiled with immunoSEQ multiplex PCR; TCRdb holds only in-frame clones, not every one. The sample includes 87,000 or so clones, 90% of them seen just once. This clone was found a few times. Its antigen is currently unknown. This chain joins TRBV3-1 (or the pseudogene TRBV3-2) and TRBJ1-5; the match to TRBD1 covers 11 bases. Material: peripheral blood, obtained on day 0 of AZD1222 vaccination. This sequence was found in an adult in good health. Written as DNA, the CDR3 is TGTGCCAGCAACCTAAGGGACAGGGGGGCGGAGTCTGGCAATCAGCCCCAGCATTTT. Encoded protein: CASNLRDRGAESGNQPQHF.